This TCR beta chain derives from a study of blood T cells in healthy people across ages. Together with a sample-barcoded 5' primer, a J-beta primer mix was included in a second PCR lasting about 7 to 11 cycles. TCRdb fed the 5' RACE reads into MiXCR, producing one record per CDR3 protein. The sample records 540,000 or so distinct CDR3 sequences, roughly a quarter being singletons. Germline V lookup: CDR1 SGHTA, CDR2 FQGNSA. This CDR3 spans 14 amino acids. The V segment lost 5 bases and the J segment 2 bases; nucleotides outside the gene matches: 4. The TCR sequence derives from a woman aged 70-85 years in good health. The specimen was blood. The chain couples TRBV7-2 to TRBJ2-3, with 7 positions matching TRBD1. The CDR3 spells CASSDGTATDTQYF. CDR3 nucleotides: TGTGCCAGCAGCGACGGGACAGCCACAGATACGCAGTATTTT.